This section outlines one T cell receptor (beta chain) sequence together with its context. As yet, its antigen is unknown. Every subset had its genomic DNA shared out evenly among several immunoSEQ plates. The method was immunoSEQ multiplex PCR; TCRdb's version includes in-frame clones alone and lacks a portion of them. The table shows about 580,000 clones, with roughly 98% occurring only once. V lost 5 bases and J lost 8, with 24 bases in between. The CDR3 consists of 17 residues. The V gene's germline CDR1 is MNHEY and CDR2 SMNVEV (reference sequence). This specimen belongs to a study of shared clonotypes between healthy human individuals. Background on the study: Each donor contributed plates that comprised three CD4 naive, three CD4 memory, two CD8 naive and one CD8 memory. Whole-study findings and limits: Only blood was sampled, and tissue TCR repertoires likely differ from blood ones.

Naive CD8 cells comprised CD45RO-negative, CCR7-positively selected cells, excluding terminally differentiated effector memory CD45RA+ cells. The receptor's source is a man aged 30 to 39 in good health. The rearrangement joins TRBV27 to TRBJ1-4; D remains ambiguous. The material sequenced was naive CD8+ T cells sorted from blood. CDR3 in DNA: TGTGCCAGCAGTGGGAGAGCTGACCAACTTCGGAGGGAAAAACTGTTTTTT. Translating it yields CASSGRADQLRREKLFF.